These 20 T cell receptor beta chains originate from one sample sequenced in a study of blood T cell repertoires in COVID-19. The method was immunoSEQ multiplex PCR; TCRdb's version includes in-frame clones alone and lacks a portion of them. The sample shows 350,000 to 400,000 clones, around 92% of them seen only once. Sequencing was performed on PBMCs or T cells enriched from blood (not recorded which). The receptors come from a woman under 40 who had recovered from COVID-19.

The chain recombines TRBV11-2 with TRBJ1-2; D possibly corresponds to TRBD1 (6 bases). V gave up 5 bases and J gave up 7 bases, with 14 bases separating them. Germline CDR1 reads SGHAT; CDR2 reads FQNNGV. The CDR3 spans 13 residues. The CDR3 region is CASSTGQFSGYTF. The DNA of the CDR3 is TGTGCCAGCAGCACAGGACAGTTCTCTGGCTACACCTTC.

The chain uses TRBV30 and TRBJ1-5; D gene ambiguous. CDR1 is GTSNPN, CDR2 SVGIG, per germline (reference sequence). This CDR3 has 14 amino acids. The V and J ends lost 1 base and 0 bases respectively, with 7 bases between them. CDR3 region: CAWSAYTSNQPQHF. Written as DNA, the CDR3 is TGTGCCTGGAGTGCGTACACTAGCAATCAGCCCCAGCATTTT. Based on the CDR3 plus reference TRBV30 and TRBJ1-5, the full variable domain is SQTIHQWPATLVQPVGSPLSLECTVEGTSNPNLYWYRQAAGRGLQLLFYSVGIGQISSEVPQNLSASRPQDRQFILSSKKLLLSDSGFYLCAWSAYTSNQPQHFGDGTRLSIL.

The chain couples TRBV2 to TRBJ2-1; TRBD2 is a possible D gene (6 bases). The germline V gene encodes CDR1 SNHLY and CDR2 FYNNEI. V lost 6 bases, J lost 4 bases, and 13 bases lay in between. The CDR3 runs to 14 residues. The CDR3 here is CASSLARTYNEQFF. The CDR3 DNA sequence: TGTGCCAGCAGCCTAGCGAGAACATACAATGAGCAGTTCTTC.

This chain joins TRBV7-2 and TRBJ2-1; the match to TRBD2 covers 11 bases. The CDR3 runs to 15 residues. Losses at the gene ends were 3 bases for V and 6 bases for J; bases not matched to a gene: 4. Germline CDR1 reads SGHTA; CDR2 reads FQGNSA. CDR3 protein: CASSFDSGRGNEQFF. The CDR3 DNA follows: TGTGCCAGCAGCTTTGATAGCGGGAGGGGCAATGAGCAGTTCTTC.

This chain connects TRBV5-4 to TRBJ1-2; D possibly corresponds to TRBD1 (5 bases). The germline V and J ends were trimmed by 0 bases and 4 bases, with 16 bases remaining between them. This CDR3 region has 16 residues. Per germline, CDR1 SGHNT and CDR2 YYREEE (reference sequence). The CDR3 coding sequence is TGTGCCAGCAGCTTGGGGGGGGGACGGGCAGCCTATGGCTACACCTTC. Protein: CASSLGGGRAAYGYTF.

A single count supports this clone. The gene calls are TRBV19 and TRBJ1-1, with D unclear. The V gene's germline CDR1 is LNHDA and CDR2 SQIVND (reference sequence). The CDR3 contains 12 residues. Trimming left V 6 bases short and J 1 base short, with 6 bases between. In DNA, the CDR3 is TGTGCCAGTAGGGGCTCGAACACTGAAGCTTTCTTT. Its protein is CASRGSNTEAFF.

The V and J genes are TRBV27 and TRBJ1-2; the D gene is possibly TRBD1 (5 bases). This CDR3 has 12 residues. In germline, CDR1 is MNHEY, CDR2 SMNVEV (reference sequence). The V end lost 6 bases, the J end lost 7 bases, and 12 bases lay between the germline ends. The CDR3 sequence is CASSRTGGGYTF. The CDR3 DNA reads TGTGCCAGCAGCCGGACCGGGGGTGGCTACACCTTC.

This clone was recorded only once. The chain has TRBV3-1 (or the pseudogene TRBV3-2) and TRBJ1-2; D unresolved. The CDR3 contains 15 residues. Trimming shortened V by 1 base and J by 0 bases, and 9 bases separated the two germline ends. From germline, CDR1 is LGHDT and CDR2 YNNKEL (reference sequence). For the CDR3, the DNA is TGTGCCAGCAGCCAAGCCTTGGGCTCTAACTATGGCTACACCTTC. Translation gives CASSQALGSNYGYTF.

CDR3 DNA sequence: TGCAGTGCTAGTTCGGACTCTTCGGGCCGCTACGAGCAGTACTTC. Translation gives CSASSDSSGRYEQYF. This rearrangement joins TRBV20-1 to TRBJ2-7, with D perhaps matching TRBD2 (5 bases). Trimming stripped 3 bases from V and 3 bases from J, with 18 bases between. This CDR3 contains 15 residues. Germline CDR1 and CDR2: DFQATT and SNEGSKA (reference sequence).

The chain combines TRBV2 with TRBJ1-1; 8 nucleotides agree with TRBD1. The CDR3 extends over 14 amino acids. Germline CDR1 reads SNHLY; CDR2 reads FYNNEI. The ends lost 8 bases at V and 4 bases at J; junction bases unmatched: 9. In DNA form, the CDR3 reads TGTGCCAGCCGGACAGGGTCGTTGGGCACTGAAGCTTTCTTT. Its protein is CASRTGSLGTEAFF. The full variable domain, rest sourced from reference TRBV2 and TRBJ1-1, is EPEVTQTPSHQVTQMGQEVILRCVPISNHLYFYWYRQILGQKVEFLVSFYNNEISEKSEIFDDQFSVERPDGSNFTLKIRSTKLEDSAMYFCASRTGSLGTEAFFGQGTRLTVV.

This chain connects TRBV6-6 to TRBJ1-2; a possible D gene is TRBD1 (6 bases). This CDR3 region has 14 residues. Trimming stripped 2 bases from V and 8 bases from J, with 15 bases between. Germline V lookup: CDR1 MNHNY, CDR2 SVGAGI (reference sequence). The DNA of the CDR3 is TGTGCCAGCAGTTACCTCTTGGGGGCTCGCGGCTACACCTTC. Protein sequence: CASSYLLGARGYTF.

This chain's CDR3 is CASSSSGQGVGNTIYF. The CDR3, as DNA: TGTGCCAGCAGTTCCTCGGGACAGGGAGTGGGAAACACCATATATTTT. The genes are TRBV28 and TRBJ1-3, with TRBD1 matching 9 bases. Germline CDR1 and CDR2: MDHEN and SYDVKM. The V gene end was trimmed by 4 bases and the J gene end by 4 bases; junction bases not matched to a gene: 8. This CDR3 contains 16 residues.

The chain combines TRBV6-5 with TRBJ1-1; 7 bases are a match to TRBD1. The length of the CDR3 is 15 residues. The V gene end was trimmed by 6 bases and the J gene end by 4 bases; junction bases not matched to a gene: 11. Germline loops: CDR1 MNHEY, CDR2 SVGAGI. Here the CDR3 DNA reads TGTGCCAGCAGGGTCAGGGGGGACGGATCCACTGAAGCTTTCTTT. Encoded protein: CASRVRGDGSTEAFF.

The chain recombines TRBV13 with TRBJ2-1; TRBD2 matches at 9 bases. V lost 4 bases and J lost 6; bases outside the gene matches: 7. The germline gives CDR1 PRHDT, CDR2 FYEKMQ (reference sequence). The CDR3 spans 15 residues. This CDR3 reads CASSSIAGVFNEQFF. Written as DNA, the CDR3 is TGTGCCAGCAGCTCTATAGCGGGAGTGTTCAATGAGCAGTTCTTC.

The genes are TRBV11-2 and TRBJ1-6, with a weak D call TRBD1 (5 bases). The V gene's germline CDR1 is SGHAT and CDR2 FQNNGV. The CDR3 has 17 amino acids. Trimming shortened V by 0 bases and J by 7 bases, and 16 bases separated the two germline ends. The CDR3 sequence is CASSLDLRAGQNSPLHF. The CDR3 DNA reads TGTGCCAGCAGCTTAGATCTACGGGCAGGGCAGAATTCACCCCTCCACTTT.

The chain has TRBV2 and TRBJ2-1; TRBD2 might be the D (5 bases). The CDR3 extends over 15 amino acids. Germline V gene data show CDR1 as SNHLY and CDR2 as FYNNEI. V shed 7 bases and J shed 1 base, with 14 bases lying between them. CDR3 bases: TGTGCCAGCACCGGTGGGAGAGGTTCCTACAATGAGCAGTTCTTC. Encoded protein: CASTGGRGSYNEQFF.

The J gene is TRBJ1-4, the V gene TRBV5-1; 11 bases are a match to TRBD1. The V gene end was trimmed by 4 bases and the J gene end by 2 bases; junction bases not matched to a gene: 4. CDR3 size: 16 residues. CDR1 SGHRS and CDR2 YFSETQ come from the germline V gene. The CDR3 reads CASSLGQGATNEKLFF. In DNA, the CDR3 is TGCGCCAGCAGCCTTGGACAGGGGGCCACTAATGAAAAACTGTTTTTT.

The CDR3 sequence is CAWSTRQGVNSPLHF. CDR3 nucleotides: TGTGCCTGGAGCACGAGACAGGGTGTAAATTCACCCCTCCACTTT. V is TRBV30 and J is TRBJ1-6; the match to TRBD1 covers 7 bases. Germline trimming cut 3 bases from V and 7 bases from J; bases unmatched to any gene: 9. There are 15 residues in the CDR3. Germline CDR1 is GTSNPN and CDR2 is SVGIG (reference sequence).

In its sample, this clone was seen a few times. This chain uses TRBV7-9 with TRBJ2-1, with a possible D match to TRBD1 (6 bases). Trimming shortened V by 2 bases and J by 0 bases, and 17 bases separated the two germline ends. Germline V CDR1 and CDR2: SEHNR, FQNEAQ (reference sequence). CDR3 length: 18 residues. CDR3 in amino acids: CASSLTGKDPRSYNEQFF. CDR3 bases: TGTGCCAGCAGCTTAACAGGGAAAGATCCCCGCTCCTACAATGAGCAGTTCTTC.

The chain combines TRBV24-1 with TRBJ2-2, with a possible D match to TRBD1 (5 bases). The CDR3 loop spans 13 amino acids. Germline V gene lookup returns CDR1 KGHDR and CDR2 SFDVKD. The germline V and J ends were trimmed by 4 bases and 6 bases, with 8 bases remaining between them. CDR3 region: CATSEGAPGELFF. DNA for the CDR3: TGTGCCACCAGTGAAGGGGCTCCCGGGGAGCTGTTTTTT.